The present T cell receptor beta chain was sequenced within a study of CD4 T cells in relation to SARS-CoV-2 and coronaviruses. Study in general: Two subjects were Hispanic; patients were fewer than 10 males and a handful of females.

Findings and limits, study-wide: In approximately 70% of donors, memory CD4+ clonotypes crossrecognized SARS-CoV-2 and at least one common cold coronavirus spike.

Losses at the gene ends were 7 bases for V and 4 bases for J; bases not matched to a gene: 11. Germline V CDR1 and CDR2: MDHEN, SYDVKM. This CDR3 is 15 amino acids long. Deep TCR-beta sequencing used DNA from uncultured naive and memory CD4+ T cells. Sequencing used immunoSEQ multiplex PCR; TCRdb keeps in-frame clones, though not all of them. The table has around 54,000 clones, roughly nine tenths seen once. A note on this clone: Its antigen is as yet unknown.

This sequence originates from an adult with COVID-19. Material: naive CD4+ T cells from PBMCs. The subset: naive CD4+ T cells isolated by negative enrichment. This sequence joins TRBV28 and TRBJ2-5; 8 nucleotides agree with TRBD1. This CDR3 is CASTTPRTGRETQYF. The CDR3 DNA is TGTGCCAGCACCACACCTCGGACAGGGCGAGAGACCCAGTACTTC.